This entry features one TCR beta chain sequence. Its antigen is undetermined. Profiling relied on immunoSEQ multiplex PCR, and the TCRdb table lists in-frame clones only, not all of them. The data contain more than 55,000 clones, about 81% of them seen just once; the ten biggest clones take up around 8.9%. The record originates from a study of a mutant IDH1 vaccine in newly diagnosed glioma. The overall study: Patients received vaccination from 4-6 weeks after radiotherapy alone, or with temozolomide cycles. Averaging roughly 40 years of age, treated patients were around 60% male and 37.5% female.

Described time point: week 23, last vaccination. Topical imiquimod accompanied each vaccine dose, which consisted of 300 ug of mutant IDH1 20-mer peptide. The CDR3 contains 13 residues. The receptor was derived from a woman in her 40s with glioma. Some clones in this sample may be carry-over from other donors' samples. V usage is TRBV1 and J usage is TRBJ1-1. TRBV1 corresponds to a pseudogene. Sequenced material: PBMCs, taken from a glioma patient whose treatment included an IDH1 peptide vaccine. This CDR3 reads CTSSSIGCTEAFF. The CDR3 DNA sequence: TGCACCAGCAGCTCCATCGGGTGCACTGAAGCTTTCTTT.